This T cell receptor beta chain was recovered during a study of cytomegalovirus exposure and HLA in healthy donors. Study as a whole: Samples from HLA-typed donors yielded 65 million to 85 million unique TCRs in an early data release.

The PCR was carried out with 60 Vbeta primers and 13 Jbeta primers. Produced via immunoSEQ multiplex PCR; TCRdb's table is partial and in-frame only. Altogether roughly 120,000 clones are present, approximately 78% being singletons, with the ten largest covering around 3.6%. CDR3 size: 16 residues. V lost 6 bases, J lost 4 bases, and 21 bases lay in between. The V gene's germline CDR1 is ENHRY and CDR2 SYGVKD. The sequenced material came from PBMCs. The source of this sequence is a man aged 35 to 55 in good health and CMV-seronegative. The chain couples TRBV10-3 to TRBJ1-2; no clear D gene. The CDR3 nucleotides are TGTGCCATCAGCTCAAGACTGCCGCGCCAAATCTATGGCTACACCTTC. Translated, it gives CAISSRLPRQIYGYTF.